Below are 15 T cell receptor beta chains sequenced from a single sample in a study of blood T cell repertoires in COVID-19. Produced via immunoSEQ multiplex PCR; TCRdb's table is partial and in-frame only. The sample includes 55,000 to 65,000 clones, 60% to 80% of them seen just once. The sequencing input was peripheral blood. The origin of the receptors is a man aged 60-69 years with acute or convalescent COVID-19.

This rearrangement joins TRBV2 to TRBJ2-7; tentative D call: TRBD2 (5 bases). The V gene lost 5 bases and the J gene lost 2 bases, with 10 bases spanning the gap. The germline gives CDR1 SNHLY, CDR2 FYNNEI. The CDR3 extends over 13 amino acids. Written as DNA, the CDR3 is TGTGCCAGCAGTTCGGGGTTTACCTACGAGCAGTACTTC. Translation gives CASSSGFTYEQYF.

The count of this clone is one. The genes are TRBV7-6 and TRBJ2-1; TRBD1 matches 8 bases. The germline V gene encodes CDR1 SGHVS and CDR2 FNYEAQ. The V gene end was trimmed by 4 bases and the J gene end by 6 bases; junction bases not matched to a gene: 8. This CDR3 region has 15 residues. CDR3 DNA: TGTGCCAGCAGCTCCGCAGGGGGCGCTTTCAATGAGCAGTTCTTC. It translates to CASSSAGGAFNEQFF.

This rearrangement joins TRBV7-9 to TRBJ1-2; 7 bases match TRBD1. V shed 5 bases and J 2 bases; nucleotides not matched to a gene: 5. The CDR3 runs to 14 residues. Germline loops: CDR1 SEHNR, CDR2 FQNEAQ (reference sequence). CDR3 bases: TGTGCCAGCAGCCGGGACAGCTACAACTATGGCTACACCTTC. Its translation: CASSRDSYNYGYTF.

V and J are TRBV20-1 and TRBJ1-2, with unresolved D. In germline, CDR1 is DFQATT, CDR2 SNEGSKA (reference sequence). Trimming shortened V by 7 bases and J by 7 bases, and 7 bases separated the two germline ends. CDR3 length: 9 amino acids. The CDR3 reads CSVHPGYTF. The CDR3 DNA reads as TGCAGTGTCCATCCTGGCTACACCTTC.

This clone occurred a few times. V is TRBV4-1 and J is TRBJ1-5; 8 positions agree with TRBD1. V gave up 2 bases and J gave up 1 base; unmatched junction bases: 13. There are 19 residues in the CDR3. Germline CDR1 MGHRA, CDR2 YSYEKL. CDR3 residues: CASSQRLTGVSGSNQPQHF. CDR3 bases: TGCGCCAGCAGCCAAAGGCTGACAGGGGTATCGGGAAGCAATCAGCCCCAGCATTTT.

This chain uses TRBV7-9 with TRBJ1-2, with TRBD1 identical over 8 bases. This CDR3 is built from 15 residues. Trimming removed 5 bases from V and 1 base from J; junction bases left unmatched: 6. Germline V gives CDR1 SEHNR, CDR2 FQNEAQ (reference sequence). CDR3 sequence: CASSRSTGDNYGYTF. The CDR3 nucleotides read TGTGCCAGCAGCCGTTCGACAGGGGATAACTATGGCTACACCTTC.

The chain joins TRBV5-4 to TRBJ1-2; the match to TRBD1 covers 9 bases. With 3 bases clipped from V and 3 bases from J, the junction kept 0 bases outside the gene matches. The length of the CDR3 is 13 residues. Germline V lookup: CDR1 SGHNT, CDR2 YYREEE (reference sequence). The DNA of the CDR3 is TGTGCCAGCAGCTGGACAGGGGACTATGGCTACACCTTC. It specifies CASSWTGDYGYTF.

The genes are TRBV7-9 and TRBJ2-7; TRBD1 aligns across 10 bases. Trimming removed 1 base from V and 6 bases from J; junction bases left unmatched: 9. CDR1 is SEHNR and CDR2 is FQNEAQ in the germline V gene (reference sequence). The CDR3 consists of 16 residues. CDR3: CASSLVVTGGEREQYF. CDR3 DNA sequence: TGTGCCAGCAGCTTAGTGGTGACAGGGGGCGAACGCGAGCAGTACTTC.

This clone occurred a few times. V and J are TRBV18 and TRBJ2-7; 8 nucleotides agree with TRBD1. CDR1 is KGHSH, CDR2 LQKENI, per germline. After removal of 5 bases from V and 3 bases from J, the junction contained 6 bases not matched to a gene. The CDR3 loop spans 14 amino acids. The CDR3 nucleotides read TGTGCCAGCTCAGTGACAGGGGACCACTACGAGCAGTACTTC. Protein sequence: CASSVTGDHYEQYF.

The chain has TRBV6-6 and TRBJ2-7; D possibly corresponds to TRBD2 (6 bases). Germline CDR1 and CDR2: MNHNY and SVGAGI (reference sequence). The CDR3 loop spans 14 amino acids. The V end was cut by 5 bases, the J end by 2 bases, with 13 bases between. The DNA of the CDR3 is TGTGCCAGCAGTCCCCTGGCGGGACCCTACGAGCAGTACTTC. Amino acids: CASSPLAGPYEQYF.

The chain carries TRBV5-1 and TRBJ1-5; D is perhaps TRBD1 (6 bases). The CDR3 runs to 15 residues. Germline V gene data show CDR1 as SGHRS and CDR2 as YFSETQ. Trimming took off 0 bases at V and 6 bases at J, with 13 bases between the two ends. CDR3 loop: CASSLDGGPRQPQHF. The CDR3 DNA reads TGCGCCAGCAGCTTGGACGGGGGGCCACGTCAGCCCCAGCATTTT.

V usage is TRBV11-2 and J usage is TRBJ2-4; TRBD1 matches 7 bases. The V segment lost 5 bases and the J segment 6 bases; nucleotides outside the gene matches: 7. CDR3 length: 14 residues. Germline V gene sequence: CDR1 SGHAT, CDR2 FQNNGV. The chain's CDR3 is CASSLTGAVNIQYF. The CDR3 DNA reads TGTGCCAGCAGCCTTACAGGGGCGGTAAACATTCAGTACTTC.

The chain links TRBV27 to TRBJ2-1; D is perhaps TRBD2 (5 bases). Germline V lookup: CDR1 MNHEY, CDR2 SMNVEV (reference sequence). This CDR3 spans 15 amino acids. Trimming removed 2 bases from V and 9 bases from J, with 17 bases in between. The chain's CDR3 is CASSLSGPPRGEQFF. CDR3 DNA sequence: TGTGCCAGCAGTTTAAGCGGCCCCCCACGTGGTGAGCAGTTCTTC.

This chain connects TRBV6-5 to TRBJ2-7, with D tentatively TRBD1 (5 bases). The CDR3 contains 11 residues. Germline assignment: CDR1 MNHEY and CDR2 SVGAGI. V was shortened by 8 bases and J by 1 base, with 6 bases between the two germline ends. The CDR3, as DNA: TGTGCCAGCGGACATTCCTACGAGCAGTACTTC. It encodes CASGHSYEQYF.

This clone was picked up a small number of times. This sequence joins TRBV27 and TRBJ1-5; 8 nucleotides align to TRBD1. The CDR3 is made up of 14 amino acids. The V gene end was trimmed by 6 bases and the J gene end by 5 bases; junction bases not matched to a gene: 6. Germline V gene lookup returns CDR1 MNHEY and CDR2 SMNVEV (reference sequence). The CDR3 DNA follows: TGTGCCAGCAGCCCGGACAGGGATGATCAGCCCCAGCATTTT. Residues: CASSPDRDDQPQHF.